This T cell receptor beta chain stems from a study of cytomegalovirus exposure and HLA in healthy donors. Study-level findings and limits: In vitro testing confirmed a few CMV-associated chains as specific for CMV antigens. Cytomegalovirus status, reportedly, was diagnosed with high specificity and sensitivity by the classifier.

This CDR3 region has 14 residues. Germline assignment: CDR1 GTSNPN and CDR2 SVGIG (reference sequence). The junction had 3 bases not matched to a gene; V was cut back by 2 bases and J by 2 bases. PCR involved 60 Vbeta and 13 Jbeta primers. Measured with immunoSEQ multiplex PCR; TCRdb has only the in-frame clones, and not every one. The table has about 120,000 clones, 81% seen once; the top ten hold about 2%. This clone was detected only once. Its target is not known. The chain has TRBV30 and TRBJ1-5, with TRBD1 matching 7 bases. The sequencing input was PBMCs. This TCR was sampled from a woman in her thirties or forties in good health and CMV-seronegative. The CDR3, as DNA: TGTGCCTGGAGTTTAACAGGGGGCAATCAGCCCCAGCATTTT. This codes for CAWSLTGGNQPQHF.